This passage covers 11 T cell receptor beta chains from one sample sequenced in a study of cytotoxic CD8 clonotypes in ibrutinib-treated CLL. Sequenced by immunoSEQ multiplex PCR; TCRdb stores in-frame clones only, minus some. The sample consists of some 70,000 clones, 68% of them appearing once. The specimen was PBMCs, collected after 12 months of ibrutinib treatment. Every receptor here comes from a human donor with chronic lymphocytic leukemia.

V is TRBV11-2 and J is TRBJ1-3; D uncertain. Trimming removed 0 bases from V and 0 bases from J, with 6 bases in between. The germline CDR1 and CDR2 sequences are SGHAT and FQNNGV. There are 15 residues in the CDR3. CDR3 protein: CASSLDRYSGNTIYF. The CDR3, as DNA: TGTGCCAGCAGCTTAGATCGGTACTCTGGAAACACCATATATTTT.

This chain connects TRBV10-3 to TRBJ2-7; no reliable D call. CDR1 ENHRY and CDR2 SYGVKD come from the germline V gene. The length of the CDR3 is 16 residues. V was pared by 0 bases and J by 1 base, with 13 bases between. The CDR3 nucleotides are TGTGCCATCAGTGAGTCCCGAGACCGGCTTTCCTACGAGCAGTACTTC. This encodes CAISESRDRLSYEQYF.

The rearrangement uses TRBV7-9 and TRBJ1-5; D is possibly TRBD1 (5 bases). Looked up from germline, CDR1 is SEHNR and CDR2 is FQNEAQ (reference sequence). The CDR3 length is 16 residues. The ends were cut back, 5 bases at V and 3 bases at J, with 17 bases in the middle. The CDR3 nucleotides read TGTGCCAGCAGCCACCTTGGGGCAGGACCCAATCAGCCCCAGCATTTT. Residues: CASSHLGAGPNQPQHF.

This rearrangement joins TRBV23-1 to TRBJ1-1, with D possibly matching TRBD1 (5 bases). TRBV23-1 is labeled an ORF, and its function is uncertain. The CDR3 runs to 12 residues. V was pared by 6 bases and J by 0 bases, with 5 bases between. CDR3 nucleotides: TGCGCCAGCAGGGACATGAACACTGAAGCTTTCTTT. It is translated as CASRDMNTEAFF.

The table lists this clone with a count of one. This chain joins TRBV6-1 and TRBJ1-4; D unclear. CDR1 and CDR2 (germline): MNHNS, SASEGT. The V end was cut by 0 bases, the J end by 0 bases, with 2 bases between. The CDR3 has 14 residues. This chain's CDR3 is CASSEAATNEKLFF. The CDR3, as DNA: TGTGCCAGCAGTGAAGCCGCAACTAATGAAAAACTGTTTTTT.

The rearrangement links TRBV4-2 to TRBJ2-3; perhaps TRBD2 as D (6 bases). The CDR3 covers 15 residues. V was trimmed by 0 bases and J by 3 bases, leaving 10 bases between them. CDR1 and CDR2 from the germline V gene are LGHNA and YNFKEQ. As DNA, the CDR3 is TGTGCCAGCAGCCAAGATTCCGGGGGAACAGATACGCAGTATTTT. This codes for CASSQDSGGTDTQYF.

CDR3 amino acids: CASRGSGTNNSPLHF. As DNA, the CDR3 is TGTGCCAGCAGGGGATCCGGGACGAATAATTCACCCCTCCACTTT. The chain joins TRBV6-5 to TRBJ1-6; a weak D match, TRBD1 (5 bases). Looked up from germline, CDR1 is MNHEY and CDR2 is SVGAGI. CDR3 length equals 15 residues. The V end was cut by 6 bases, the J end by 5 bases, with 14 bases between.

The gene calls are TRBV7-2 and TRBJ1-1; D gene uncertain. Germline CDR1 is SGHTA and CDR2 is FQGNSA. This CDR3 has 13 residues. Trimming pared 6 bases from V and 0 bases from J, leaving 8 bases between. CDR3 in DNA: TGTGCCAGCAGTCGGACGGTGAACACTGAAGCTTTCTTT. It codes for CASSRTVNTEAFF.

The V and J genes are TRBV30 and TRBJ2-7; 7 positions match TRBD1. V lost 2 bases to trimming and J lost 5 bases; unmatched junction nucleotides: 12. This CDR3 spans 15 amino acids. Germline V gene lookup returns CDR1 GTSNPN and CDR2 SVGIG (reference sequence). Written as DNA, the CDR3 is TGTGCCTGGAGTCCCTACAGACAGGGTGGTAACGAGCAGTACTTC. The encoded protein is CAWSPYRQGGNEQYF.

This sequence joins TRBV19 and TRBJ2-7; no clear D. There are 12 residues in the CDR3. V shed 1 base and J shed 6 bases, with 7 bases lying between them. CDR1 and CDR2 (germline): LNHDA, SQIVND (reference sequence). DNA of the CDR3: TGTGCCAGTAGTATAGGAGGCTCCGAGCAGTACTTC. Protein sequence: CASSIGGSEQYF. Full variable domain (rest looked up from reference TRBV19 and TRBJ2-7): DGGITQSPKYLFRKEGQNVTLSCEQNLNHDAMYWYRQDPGQGLRLIYYSQIVNDFQKGDIAEGYSVSREKKESFPLTVTSAQKNPTAFYLCASSIGGSEQYFGPGTRLTVT.

V usage is TRBV18 and J usage is TRBJ2-5; D uncertain. The CDR3 is made up of 11 amino acids. Germline loops: CDR1 KGHSH, CDR2 LQKENI. V was cut by 2 bases and J by 5 bases, with 3 bases left in between. CDR3 in DNA: TGTGCCAGCTCACCAAACGAGACCCAGTACTTC. It specifies CASSPNETQYF.